The clone carrying this T cell receptor (beta chain) was picked up many times. This record comes from a study of neurological immune-mediated disorders. The CDR3 extends over 15 amino acids. Trimming pared 5 bases from V and 3 bases from J, leaving 14 bases between. TCRdb used MiXCR to reprocess the 5' RACE reads, holding one entry per CDR3 protein. The sample has tens of thousands of distinct CDR3 sequences; roughly 2.6% are singletons. This TCR was recovered from a woman in her thirties with multiple sclerosis. Sequenced input: PBMCs. The chain links TRBV12-3 or TRBV12-4 to TRBJ1-3, with D possibly TRBD1 on 5 matching bases. CDR3 region: CASSPRGFDGNTIYF. The DNA for the CDR3 is TGTGCCAGCAGTCCCCGGGGCTTTGATGGAAACACCATATATTTT.